This T cell receptor (beta chain) was profiled in a study of OX40 agonist ivuxolimab in advanced cancers. Peripheral blood came from all dose cohorts at three timepoints. Libraries were prepared by immunoSEQ multiplex PCR; TCRdb keeps only in-frame clonotypes and omits some of them. The sample lists around 100,000 clones, about 92% occurring once. General study points: Clonal expansion from baseline to week 6 occurred in both CD4+ and CD8+ T cells.

Worth noting for this clone: Its antigen is currently unknown.

Per germline, CDR1 SEHNR and CDR2 FQNEAQ (reference sequence). V lost 6 bases, J lost 10 bases, and 9 bases stayed unmatched. The CDR3 spans 13 residues. The specimen was CD4+ or CD8+ T cells sorted from blood, collected in a trial of the OX40 agonist ivuxolimab. The chain uses TRBV7-9 and TRBJ2-1; 7 nucleotides line up with TRBD2. This sequence was found in an adult with an advanced solid tumor such as melanoma, head and neck, liver or kidney cancer. In DNA form, the CDR3 reads TGTGCCAGCAGACCGAGCGGGATAGTCGAGCAGTTCTTC. It specifies CASRPSGIVEQFF.